The 21 T cell receptor beta chains presented below share a single source sample, sequenced in a study of CD8 T cells in Susac syndrome. RNA was extracted with the RNeasy kit, and a quantity of roughly 0.45 to 1 ug was reverse transcribed using random hexamers. Each CDR3 protein is one row after TCRdb ran MiXCR on the immunoSEQ multiplex PCR reads. Found here are about 240,000 distinct CDR3 sequences, 90% to 97% of them singletons; the top ten hold around 0.093%. The sequenced material came from CD4+ T cells from PBMCs. These receptors all come from a human donor with Susac syndrome.

The V and J genes are TRBV5-1 and TRBJ2-1; TRBD2 matches 8 bases. The trim removed 10 bases at V and 4 bases at J, leaving 13 bases unmatched. The V gene's germline CDR1 is SGHRS and CDR2 YFSETQ. The CDR3 runs 15 residues. The CDR3 region is CAASSGVAGYNEQFF. The CDR3, as DNA: TGCGCCGCGTCCTCTGGGGTAGCGGGGTACAATGAGCAGTTCTTC. Combining the CDR3 with reference TRBV5-1 and TRBJ2-1 gives the whole variable domain KAGVTQTPRYLIKTRGQQVTLSCSPISGHRSVSWYQQTPGQGLQFLFEYFSETQRNKGNFPGRFSGRQFSNSRSEMNVSTLELGDSALYLCAASSGVAGYNEQFFGPGTRLTVL.

The chain links TRBV4-1 to TRBJ1-4, with 7 bases identical to TRBD1. The germline CDR1 and CDR2 sequences are MGHRA and YSYEKL. The CDR3 runs to 16 residues. V shed 4 bases and J 3 bases; nucleotides not matched to a gene: 8. CDR3 nucleotide sequence: TGCGCCAGCAGCCGACTCCTTGGGACAGCTAATGAAAAACTGTTTTTT. Translated, it gives CASSRLLGTANEKLFF.

The chain couples TRBV30 to TRBJ1-2, with D uncertain. Between the trimmed V and J ends, which lost 5 bases and 4 bases, there was a span of 8 bases. Looked up from germline, CDR1 is GTSNPN and CDR2 is SVGIG (reference sequence). There are 11 residues in the CDR3. The CDR3, as DNA: TGTGCCTGGTTACGAGCCTATGGCTACACCTTC. Its translation: CAWLRAYGYTF.

V and J are TRBV30 and TRBJ1-3; D may be TRBD1 (5 bases). This CDR3 has 14 amino acids. The V end was cut by 3 bases, the J end by 5 bases, with 14 bases between. The germline V gene has CDR1 GTSNPN and CDR2 SVGIG (reference sequence). The CDR3 DNA is TGTGCCTGGAGCGCGGGGGAGAGGAGAAACACCATATATTTT. Its protein product is CAWSAGERRNTIYF.

The V call is TRBV15, the J call TRBJ2-1; possible D gene TRBD2, 6 bases. Trimming stripped 8 bases from V and 10 bases from J, with 18 bases between. CDR1 is LNHNV, CDR2 YYDKDF, per germline (reference sequence). CDR3 length equals 13 residues. Here the CDR3 DNA reads TGTGCCACCTCGCCTCCGGGAGCTGCGGAGCAGTTCTTC. This codes for CATSPPGAAEQFF.

V and J are TRBV20-1 and TRBJ2-1; 7 bases agree with TRBD2. J was trimmed by 7 bases and V by 2 bases; bases with no gene match: 11. This CDR3 spans 15 amino acids. Germline values: CDR1 DFQATT, CDR2 SNEGSKA (reference sequence). The CDR3 nucleotides read TGCAGTGCTAGAACGAGCGGGATTTGGGCAAATGAGCAGTTCTTC. Amino acid sequence: CSARTSGIWANEQFF.

The chain joins TRBV5-4 to TRBJ2-1, with 12 nucleotides matching TRBD2. CDR3 length equals 14 residues. Germline V CDR1 and CDR2: SGHNT, YYREEE (reference sequence). Trimming at V came to 4 bases and at J to 9 bases, leaving 5 bases not matched to a gene. The CDR3 bases are TGTGCCAGCAGCAAACTAGCGGGAGGTAGTGAGCAGTTCTTC. Its translation is CASSKLAGGSEQFF.

This clonotype was seen once. V usage is TRBV12-3 or TRBV12-4 and J usage is TRBJ2-5; D may be TRBD1 (5 bases). This CDR3 spans 16 amino acids. Trimming removed 6 bases from V and 5 bases from J, with 22 bases in between. This CDR3 reads CASSPGSRALGETQYF. The CDR3 DNA reads as TGTGCCAGCAGCCCCGGTTCCAGGGCATTGGGGGAGACCCAGTACTTC.

J is TRBJ1-1 and V is TRBV30; perhaps TRBD1 as D (6 bases). Trimming took 5 bases from V and 4 from J, leaving 20 bases between them. The CDR3 has 15 amino acids. From germline, CDR1 is GTSNPN and CDR2 SVGIG (reference sequence). The CDR3 sequence is CAWQIRWGPGTEAFF. CDR3 in DNA: TGTGCCTGGCAGATCCGATGGGGGCCCGGCACTGAAGCTTTCTTT.

With regard to this clonotype: The junction departs from germline at one end; a sequencing error may be responsible. The rearrangement joins TRBV7-7 to TRBJ2-2; D is uncertain. Germline V gives CDR1 SSHAT, CDR2 FNYEAQ (reference sequence). The CDR3 covers 13 residues. The CDR3 spells CASSPPRAGELFF. The CDR3 DNA is TGTGCTAGCAGCCCCCCAAGGGCCGGGGAGCTGTTTTTT.

The chain is built from TRBV20-1 and TRBJ2-3, with 9 nucleotides matching TRBD2. The CDR3 consists of 15 residues. V dropped 6 bases and J dropped 8; count of bases not matched to a gene: 15. CDR1 and CDR2 (germline): DFQATT, SNEGSKA (reference sequence). The CDR3 nucleotides are TGCAGTGCCACCCCTAGCGGGACCTCTCGGGGTACGCAGTATTTT. This encodes CSATPSGTSRGTQYF.

The chain is built from TRBV20-1 and TRBJ2-1, with 8 bases matching TRBD2. The CDR3 contains 13 residues. The J segment lost 7 bases and the V segment lost 3 bases, leaving 5 bases of the junction unmatched. The V gene's germline CDR1 is DFQATT and CDR2 SNEGSKA (reference sequence). The CDR3 DNA reads as TGCAGTGCTAGCGGGAGGGCAAGGAATGAGCAGTTCTTC. Translation: CSASGRARNEQFF.

The rearrangement uses TRBV19 and TRBJ2-5; TRBD2 aligns across 7 bases. CDR1 and CDR2 (germline): LNHDA, SQIVND (reference sequence). The CDR3 is 16 residues long. V gave up 4 bases and J gave up 5 bases; unmatched junction bases: 13. The CDR3, as DNA: TGTGCCAGTAGTAATCGGTTGCGGGAGACGGAGGAGACCCAGTACTTC. It codes for CASSNRLRETEETQYF.

The chain joins TRBV5-1 to TRBJ2-7, with D maybe TRBD2 (5 bases). This CDR3 spans 15 amino acids. Germline V lookup: CDR1 SGHRS, CDR2 YFSETQ. Trimming cost V 4 bases and J 3 bases, with 17 bases left between them. Written as DNA, the CDR3 is TGCGCCAGCAGCGTCAGCGGAGTCCCCGGCTACGAGCAGTACTTC. As protein: CASSVSGVPGYEQYF.

This chain joins TRBV14 and TRBJ2-1, with TRBD2 matching over 11 bases. The V segment lost 4 bases and the J segment 0 bases; nucleotides outside the gene matches: 5. Germline-derived CDR1 and CDR2 are SGHDN and FVKESK. The CDR3 is 17 residues long. In nucleotides, the CDR3 is TGTGCCAGCAGCCTAATTAGCGGGAGGGCCTCCTACAATGAGCAGTTCTTC. This encodes CASSLISGRASYNEQFF.

V and J are TRBV5-6 and TRBJ1-2, with no clear D. The V and J ends lost 6 bases and 9 bases respectively, with 24 bases between them. Germline-derived CDR1 and CDR2 are SGHDT and YYEEEE. The CDR3 length is 15 residues. The CDR3 bases are TGTGCCAGCACCCCCTCCCCCGGGGATCCGCCTAGCTACACCTTC. The encoded protein is CASTPSPGDPPSYTF.

The rearrangement links TRBV27 to TRBJ2-5; no reliable D call. Germline V CDR1 and CDR2: MNHEY, SMNVEV (reference sequence). Trimming removed 5 bases at V and 5 bases at J, with 12 bases between. The CDR3 spans 13 residues. The CDR3 nucleotides read TGTGCCAGCAGTGGCCCACCCCGGGAGACCCAGTACTTC. This encodes CASSGPPRETQYF.

The chain couples TRBV7-2 to TRBJ2-2, with 8 bases lining up with TRBD1. This CDR3 spans 14 amino acids. Looked up from germline, CDR1 is SGHTA and CDR2 is FQGNSA. Germline trimming cut 9 bases from V and 7 bases from J; bases unmatched to any gene: 10. CDR3 nucleotides: TGTGCCAGACCGACAGGGGTTCAGCACGGGGAGCTGTTTTTT. Encoded protein: CARPTGVQHGELFF.

V is TRBV29-1 and J is TRBJ2-5; 10 bases align to TRBD2. CDR3 length: 13 amino acids. The germline V gene has CDR1 SQVTM and CDR2 ANQGSEA. The V and J ends lost 5 bases and 5 bases, in that order; junction bases with no gene match: 5. CDR3 nucleotide sequence: TGCAGCGTTTTAGCGGGAGGCGTGGAGACCCAGTACTTC. Amino acids: CSVLAGGVETQYF.

This chain links TRBV5-1 with TRBJ2-2, with D hard to call. Trimming pared 1 base from V and 4 bases from J, leaving 5 bases between. This CDR3 has 13 amino acids. Germline assignment: CDR1 SGHRS and CDR2 YFSETQ. The CDR3 DNA is TGCGCCAGCAGCTTGCCCATCACCGGGGAGCTGTTTTTT. Its protein product is CASSLPITGELFF. Together with reference TRBV5-1 and TRBJ2-2, the CDR3 gives the full variable domain: KAGVTQTPRYLIKTRGQQVTLSCSPISGHRSVSWYQQTPGQGLQFLFEYFSETQRNKGNFPGRFSGRQFSNSRSEMNVSTLELGDSALYLCASSLPITGELFFGEGSRLTVL.

The rearrangement joins TRBV11-1 to TRBJ2-5; D may correspond to TRBD1 or TRBD2 (5 bases each). The CDR3 is 15 amino acids. The germline V gene encodes CDR1 SGHAT and CDR2 FQDESV (reference sequence). Trimming stripped 1 base from V and 5 bases from J, with 14 bases between. Written as DNA, the CDR3 is TGTGCCAGCAGCTTAGTGGCTGGGGGAATGGAGACCCAGTACTTC. It is translated as CASSLVAGGMETQYF.